One and the same sample provided the 11 T cell receptor beta chains below, sequenced in a study of T cell responses to AZD1222 COVID-19 vaccine. Libraries were prepared by immunoSEQ multiplex PCR; TCRdb keeps only in-frame clonotypes and omits some of them. The data contain some 100,000 clones, approximately 90% of them singletons. This material consisted of peripheral blood, taken on day 0 of AZD1222 vaccination. Receptors originate from an adult in good health.

The rearrangement links TRBV21-1 to TRBJ1-2; the table calls TRBD1, which could not be checked here. TRBV21-1 represents a pseudogene. This CDR3 comprises 15 residues. The CDR3 sequence is CASSKGTGEDYGYTF. In DNA, the CDR3 is TGTGCCAGCAGCAAAGGAACAGGGGAAGACTATGGCTACACCTTC.

This rearrangement joins TRBV30 to TRBJ2-3; 16 bases are a match to TRBD2. Germline CDR1 and CDR2: GTSNPN and SVGIG (reference sequence). Losses at the gene ends were 8 bases for V and 4 bases for J; bases not matched to a gene: 3. CDR3 length: 14 amino acids. The CDR3 reads CAAGLAGGPDTQYF. The CDR3 DNA is TGTGCCGCGGGACTAGCGGGGGGGCCAGATACGCAGTATTTT.

This clone was seen once. The rearrangement links TRBV3-1 (or the pseudogene TRBV3-2) to TRBJ1-2; 7 bases line up with TRBD1. There are 18 residues in the CDR3. Per germline, CDR1 LGHDT and CDR2 YNNKEL (reference sequence). The J segment lost 3 bases and the V segment lost 1 base, leaving 14 bases of the junction unmatched. The CDR3 nucleotides are TGTGCCAGCAGCCAAGGCTCCGCTGCCCTCGACAGGGACTATGGCTACACCTTC. Translated, it gives CASSQGSAALDRDYGYTF.

The chain employs TRBV9 and TRBJ1-2; D possibly corresponds to TRBD1 (6 bases). V lost 0 bases to trimming and J lost 10 bases, with 10 bases between them. CDR3 length: 12 amino acids. In germline, CDR1 is SGDLS, CDR2 YYNGEE. CDR3 protein: CASSVDQGLYTF. CDR3 nucleotides: TGTGCCAGCAGCGTAGACCAGGGGCTCTACACCTTC.

The chain links TRBV11-3 to TRBJ1-1; D gene uncertain. The CDR3 loop spans 12 amino acids. CDR1 is SGHNT, CDR2 YENEEA, per germline. V lost 4 bases, J lost 8 bases, and 11 bases lay in between. CDR3 bases: TGTGCCAGCAGCTCGGACGGGGAAGAAGCTTTCTTT. It translates to CASSSDGEEAFF.

The chain has TRBV5-6 and TRBJ1-1; no firm D call. Deletions cut 2 bases from V and 5 bases from J, with 16 bases between. The CDR3 sequence is 15 residues long. CDR1 is SGHDT, CDR2 YYEEEE, per germline. The CDR3 DNA sequence: TGTGCCAGCAGCTTATCCGTCGTGACGACTACTGAAGCTTTCTTT. Its protein is CASSLSVVTTTEAFF.

The sample holds a few counts of this clone. The chain couples TRBV19 to TRBJ1-1, with TRBD1 identical over 8 bases. V was clipped by 4 bases and J by 3 bases; unmatched bases: 10. CDR3 length: 16 amino acids. The germline gives CDR1 LNHDA, CDR2 SQIVND (reference sequence). The CDR3 DNA reads TGTGCCAGTAGTAGACCTCAGGGGGCGGGGGACACTGAAGCTTTCTTT. It codes for CASSRPQGAGDTEAFF.

This clone appeared once. The CDR3 spells CASSLLAGGADTQYF. Written as DNA, the CDR3 is TGTGCCAGCAGCCTTCTAGCGGGAGGGGCAGATACGCAGTATTTT. J is TRBJ2-3 and V is TRBV3-1 (or the pseudogene TRBV3-2); 12 bases are a match to TRBD2. The CDR3 sequence is 15 residues long. Germline assignment: CDR1 LGHDT and CDR2 YNNKEL (reference sequence). Unmatched junction bases numbered 3, after V lost 4 bases and J lost 4 bases.

The J gene is TRBJ1-3, the V gene TRBV4-3; tentatively, D is TRBD1 (5 bases). The CDR3 spans 15 residues. V lost 0 bases to trimming and J lost 3 bases, with 9 bases between them. Germline CDR1 and CDR2: LGHNA and YSLEER. CDR3 in amino acids: CASSQEEGYGNTIYF. CDR3 coding DNA: TGCGCCAGCAGCCAAGAAGAGGGGTATGGAAACACCATATATTTT.

The rearrangement links TRBV6-1 to TRBJ2-2; D is perhaps TRBD2 (6 bases). V was cut by 6 bases and J by 7 bases, with 24 bases left in between. The CDR3 extends over 17 amino acids. CDR1 is MNHNS and CDR2 is SASEGT in the germline V gene. For the CDR3, the DNA is TGTGCCAGCAGAGAATCTCTTGGGCGGGGATCGGACGGGGAGCTGTTTTTT. The encoded protein is CASRESLGRGSDGELFF.

This clone came up a few times. The rearrangement uses TRBV9 and TRBJ1-1; no definite D call. V lost 4 bases and J lost 1, with 11 bases in between. The CDR3 is made up of 14 amino acids. Looked up from germline, CDR1 is SGDLS and CDR2 is YYNGEE. The CDR3 DNA reads TGTGCCAGCAGCTTCGGACCCGCGAACACTGAAGCTTTCTTT. It translates to CASSFGPANTEAFF. The variable domain in full, completed from reference TRBV9 and TRBJ1-1, reads DSGVTQTPKHLITATGQRVTLRCSPRSGDLSVYWYQQSLDQGLQFLIQYYNGEERAKGNILERFSAQQFPDLHSELNLSSLELGDSALYFCASSFGPANTEAFFGQGTRLTVV.